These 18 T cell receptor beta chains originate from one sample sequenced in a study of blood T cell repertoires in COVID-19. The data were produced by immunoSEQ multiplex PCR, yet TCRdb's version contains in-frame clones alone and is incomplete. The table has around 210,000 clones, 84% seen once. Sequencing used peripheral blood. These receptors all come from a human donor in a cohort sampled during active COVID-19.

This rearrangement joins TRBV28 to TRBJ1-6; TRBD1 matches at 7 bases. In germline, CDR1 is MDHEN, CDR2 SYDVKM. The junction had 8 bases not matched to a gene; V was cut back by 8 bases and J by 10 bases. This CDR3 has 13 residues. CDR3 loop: CASGARGSSPLHF. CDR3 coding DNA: TGTGCCAGCGGAGCCAGGGGGAGCTCACCCCTCCACTTT. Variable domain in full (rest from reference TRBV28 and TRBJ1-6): DVKVTQSSRYLVKRTGEKVFLECVQDMDHENMFWYRQDPGLGLRLIYFSYDVKMKEKGDIPEGYSVSREKKERFSLILESASTNQTSMYLCASGARGSSPLHFGNGTRLTVT.

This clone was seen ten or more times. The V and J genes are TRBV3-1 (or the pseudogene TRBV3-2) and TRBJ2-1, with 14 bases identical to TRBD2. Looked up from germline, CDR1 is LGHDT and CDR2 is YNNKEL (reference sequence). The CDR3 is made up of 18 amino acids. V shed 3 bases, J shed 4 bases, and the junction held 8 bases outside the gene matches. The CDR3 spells CASSHTGTSGSGYNEQFF. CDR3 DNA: TGTGCCAGCAGCCACACCGGGACTAGCGGGAGTGGGTACAATGAGCAGTTCTTC.

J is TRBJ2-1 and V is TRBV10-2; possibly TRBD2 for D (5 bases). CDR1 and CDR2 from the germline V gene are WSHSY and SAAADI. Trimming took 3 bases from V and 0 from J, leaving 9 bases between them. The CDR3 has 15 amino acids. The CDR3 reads CASSEVGVSYNEQFF. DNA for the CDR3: TGCGCCAGCAGTGAAGTGGGAGTCTCCTACAATGAGCAGTTCTTC.

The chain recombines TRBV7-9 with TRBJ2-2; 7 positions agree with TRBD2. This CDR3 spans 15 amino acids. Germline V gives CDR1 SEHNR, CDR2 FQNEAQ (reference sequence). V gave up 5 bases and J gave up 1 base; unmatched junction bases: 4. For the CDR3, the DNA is TGTGCCAGCAGCCACACTAGCGTGAACACCGGGGAGCTGTTTTTT. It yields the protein CASSHTSVNTGELFF.

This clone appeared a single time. CDR3: CASRLTGFADTQYF. CDR3 nucleotide sequence: TGCGCCAGCAGACTGACAGGGTTTGCAGATACGCAGTATTTT. The chain joins TRBV5-1 to TRBJ2-3; 7 bases are a match to TRBD1. Per germline, CDR1 SGHRS and CDR2 YFSETQ. J gave up 4 bases and V 5 bases, and 7 bases lay outside the gene matches. The CDR3 is 14 amino acids. The entire variable domain, with the rest obtained from reference TRBV5-1 and TRBJ2-3, is as follows: KAGVTQTPRYLIKTRGQQVTLSCSPISGHRSVSWYQQTPGQGLQFLFEYFSETQRNKGNFPGRFSGRQFSNSRSEMNVSTLELGDSALYLCASRLTGFADTQYFGPGTRLTVL.

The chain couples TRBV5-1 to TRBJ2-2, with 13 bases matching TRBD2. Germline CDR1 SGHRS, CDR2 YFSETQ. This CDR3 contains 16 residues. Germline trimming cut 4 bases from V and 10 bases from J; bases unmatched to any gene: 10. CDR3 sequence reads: CASSKGTSGKAVELFF. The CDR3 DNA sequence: TGCGCCAGCAGCAAGGGGACTAGCGGGAAAGCGGTGGAGCTGTTTTTT.

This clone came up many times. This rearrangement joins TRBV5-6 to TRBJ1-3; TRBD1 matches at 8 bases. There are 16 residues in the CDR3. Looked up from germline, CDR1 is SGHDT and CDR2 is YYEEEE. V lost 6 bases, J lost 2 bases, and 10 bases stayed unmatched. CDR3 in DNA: TGTGCCAGCACCAATGGACAGGGAGTCCCTGGAAACACCATATATTTT. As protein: CASTNGQGVPGNTIYF. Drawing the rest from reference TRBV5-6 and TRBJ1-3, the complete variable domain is DAGVTQSPTHLIKTRGQQVTLRCSPKSGHDTVSWYQQALGQGPQFIFQYYEEEERQRGNFPDRFSGHQFPNYSSELNVNALLLGDSALYLCASTNGQGVPGNTIYFGEGSWLTVV.

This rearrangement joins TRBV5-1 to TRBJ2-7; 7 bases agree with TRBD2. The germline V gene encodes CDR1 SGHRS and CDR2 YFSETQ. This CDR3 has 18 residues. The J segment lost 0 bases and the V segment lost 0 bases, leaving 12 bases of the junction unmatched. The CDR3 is CASSLVTGGITVSYEQYF. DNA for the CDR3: TGCGCCAGCAGCTTGGTAACCGGGGGGATTACCGTCTCCTACGAGCAGTACTTC.

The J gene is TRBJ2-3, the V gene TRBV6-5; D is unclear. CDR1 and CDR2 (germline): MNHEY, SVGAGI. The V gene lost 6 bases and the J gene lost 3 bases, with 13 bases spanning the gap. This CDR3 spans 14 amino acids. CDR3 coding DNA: TGTGCCAGCAGCCCCTTGCCTAGTACAGATACGCAGTATTTT. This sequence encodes CASSPLPSTDTQYF.

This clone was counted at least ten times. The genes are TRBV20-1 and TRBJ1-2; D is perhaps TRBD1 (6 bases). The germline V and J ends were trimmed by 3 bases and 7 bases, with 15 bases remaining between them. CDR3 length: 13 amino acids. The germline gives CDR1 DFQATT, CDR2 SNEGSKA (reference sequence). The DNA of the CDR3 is TGCAGTGCTAGTCTAGGGACACTGGTTGGCTACACCTTC. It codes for CSASLGTLVGYTF.

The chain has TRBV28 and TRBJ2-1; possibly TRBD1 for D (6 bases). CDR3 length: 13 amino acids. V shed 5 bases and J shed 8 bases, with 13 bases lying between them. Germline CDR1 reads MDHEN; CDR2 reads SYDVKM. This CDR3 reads CASSGGGIHEQFF. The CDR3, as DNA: TGTGCCAGCAGTGGGGGCGGTATCCATGAGCAGTTCTTC.

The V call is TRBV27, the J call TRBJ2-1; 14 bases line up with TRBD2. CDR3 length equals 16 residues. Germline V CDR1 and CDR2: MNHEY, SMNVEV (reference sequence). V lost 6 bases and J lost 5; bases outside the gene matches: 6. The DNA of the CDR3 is TGTGCCAGCAGGGGGGGGACTAGCGGGAGCCACAATGAGCAGTTCTTC. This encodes CASRGGTSGSHNEQFF.

CDR3 sequence: CASSPGQGSGYTF. The CDR3 DNA reads as TGTGCCAGCAGCCCCGGACAGGGTTCTGGCTACACCTTC. The rearrangement joins TRBV7-9 to TRBJ1-2, with 8 bases identical to TRBD1. The germline V gene has CDR1 SEHNR and CDR2 FQNEAQ (reference sequence). The CDR3 runs to 13 residues. V lost 5 bases to trimming and J lost 7 bases; unmatched junction nucleotides: 6.

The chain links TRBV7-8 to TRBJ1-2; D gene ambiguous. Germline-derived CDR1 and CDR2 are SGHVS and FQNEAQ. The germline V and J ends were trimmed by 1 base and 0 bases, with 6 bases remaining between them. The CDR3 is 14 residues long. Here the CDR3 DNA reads TGTGCCAGCAGCTTAGGCCAGGCTAACTATGGCTACACCTTC. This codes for CASSLGQANYGYTF.

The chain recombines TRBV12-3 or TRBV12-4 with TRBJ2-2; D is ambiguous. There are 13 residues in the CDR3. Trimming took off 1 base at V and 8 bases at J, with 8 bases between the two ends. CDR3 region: CASSLGWAGELFF. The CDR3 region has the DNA TGTGCCAGCAGTTTAGGGTGGGCGGGGGAGCTGTTTTTT.

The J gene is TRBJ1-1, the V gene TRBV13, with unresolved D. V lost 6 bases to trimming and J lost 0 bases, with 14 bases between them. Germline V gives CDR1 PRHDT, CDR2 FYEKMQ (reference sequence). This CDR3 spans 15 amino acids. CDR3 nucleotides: TGTGCCAGCAGTCATCAGACACCTTTGAACACTGAAGCTTTCTTT. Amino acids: CASSHQTPLNTEAFF.

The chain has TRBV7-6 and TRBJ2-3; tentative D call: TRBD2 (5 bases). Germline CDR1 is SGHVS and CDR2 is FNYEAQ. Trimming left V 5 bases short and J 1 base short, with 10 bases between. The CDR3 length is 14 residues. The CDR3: CASSPSGGTDTQYF. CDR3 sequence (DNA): TGTGCCAGCAGCCCGAGCGGAGGCACAGATACGCAGTATTTT.

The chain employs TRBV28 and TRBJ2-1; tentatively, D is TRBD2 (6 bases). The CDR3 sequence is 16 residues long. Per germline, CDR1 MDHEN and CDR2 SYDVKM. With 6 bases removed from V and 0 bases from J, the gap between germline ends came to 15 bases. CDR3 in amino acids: CASRGLMGNSYNEQFF. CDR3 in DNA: TGTGCCAGCAGGGGACTTATGGGGAACTCCTACAATGAGCAGTTCTTC.